This record covers a single T cell receptor (beta chain). The data belong to a study of blood T cell repertoires in COVID-19. Study-level background: Researchers got acute and convalescent COVID-19 samples from the United States, Italy and Spain. Sources were T cells, B-cell-depleted T cells, or PBMCs; the material itself was cDNA or gDNA.

Sequenced by immunoSEQ multiplex PCR; TCRdb stores in-frame clones only, minus some. The repertoire consists of 390,000 or so clones, with 75% to 90% occurring once and the leading ten covering 1%. V was shortened by 2 bases and J by 1 base, with 14 bases between the two germline ends. Germline CDR1 is SGHTA and CDR2 is FQGNSA. This CDR3 spans 16 amino acids. Which cohort a participant joined came from the clinical history participants gave. Two negative PCRs, clearance, or symptom resolution were required of recovered Cohort 3 donors. The chain recombines TRBV7-2 with TRBJ2-5; perhaps TRBD2 as D (6 bases). This TCR was recovered from a man younger than 30 who had recovered from COVID-19. What was sequenced was PBMCs or T cells enriched from blood (not recorded which). In nucleotides, the CDR3 is TGTGCCAGCAGCTTAAGGGCAGGGAGGCGCCAAGAGACCCAGTACTTC. It specifies CASSLRAGRRQETQYF.